A single sample is the source of the 26 T cell receptor beta chains below, sequenced in a study of vaccination effects on CD4 cells after COVID-19. Once cultured for about 9 days, the cells underwent separation to obtain CD4+ T cells. A positive SARS-CoV-2 PCR test fell between March and December 2020. All study participants received two doses of BNT162b2 or mRNA-1273 vaccine. This table comes from immunoSEQ multiplex PCR, and its TCRdb copy is limited to in-frame clones, with some not included. Here the sample spans roughly 46,000 clones, around three quarters being singletons. No antigens are known for them. The input for sequencing was CD4+ T cells from PBMCs cultured without peptide, taken after COVID-19 vaccination. These receptors originate from a human donor who had a prior SARS-CoV-2 infection.

The V and J genes are TRBV18 and TRBJ2-7, with TRBD2 matching over 7 bases. CDR1 and CDR2 from the germline V gene are KGHSH and LQKENI. This CDR3 has 16 amino acids. With V trimmed by 1 base and J by 0 bases, 6 bases remained unmatched. In DNA, the CDR3 is TGTGCCAGCTCACCACAGGGAGGGAGGGACTCCTACGAGCAGTACTTC. Protein product: CASSPQGGRDSYEQYF.

The chain is built from TRBV30 and TRBJ2-6; D unclear. The CDR3 covers 13 residues. With 3 bases removed from V and 3 bases from J, the gap between germline ends came to 6 bases. Germline V gene sequence: CDR1 GTSNPN, CDR2 SVGIG (reference sequence). CDR3 region: CAWRAFGANVLTF. The DNA for the CDR3 is TGTGCCTGGAGGGCCTTTGGGGCCAACGTCCTGACTTTC. The full variable domain, completed using reference TRBV30 and TRBJ2-6, is SQTIHQWPATLVQPVGSPLSLECTVEGTSNPNLYWYRQAAGRGLQLLFYSVGIGQISSEVPQNLSASRPQDRQFILSSKKLLLSDSGFYLCAWRAFGANVLTFGAGSRLTVL.

This sequence joins TRBV6-6 and TRBJ2-5; 7 bases are a match to TRBD1. The ends lost 7 bases at V and 2 bases at J; junction bases unmatched: 7. Germline CDR1 and CDR2: MNHNY and SVGAGI (reference sequence). This CDR3 is 14 amino acids long. In DNA form, the CDR3 reads TGTGCCAGCAAGCTCACAGGGGCACAAGAGACCCAGTACTTC. Translated, it gives CASKLTGAQETQYF.

The V gene is TRBV12-3 or TRBV12-4, the J gene TRBJ1-3; D unresolved. The CDR3 totals 13 residues. V was shortened by 6 bases and J by 7 bases, with 13 bases between the two germline ends. CDR3 amino acids: CASRTIGVNTIYF. CDR3 coding DNA: TGTGCCAGCAGAACGATCGGGGTTAACACCATATATTTT.

The chain carries TRBV5-4 and TRBJ2-7, with D tentatively TRBD1 (6 bases). This CDR3 has 15 residues. Germline lookup yields CDR1 SGHNT and CDR2 YYREEE (reference sequence). The V end lost 4 bases, the J end lost 3 bases, and 17 bases lay between the germline ends. The CDR3 protein is CASSLQGTNNYEQYF. In DNA, the CDR3 is TGTGCCAGCAGCCTACAGGGCACCAACAACTACGAGCAGTACTTC.

The chain has TRBV5-6 and TRBJ2-1; TRBD1 matches 8 bases. The V gene's germline CDR1 is SGHDT and CDR2 YYEEEE. The CDR3 totals 16 residues. V shed 1 base, J shed 3 bases, and the junction held 6 bases outside the gene matches. For the CDR3, the DNA is TGTGCCAGCAGCTTGCAGGGGGCCAACCTCTACAATGAGCAGTTCTTC. This translates into CASSLQGANLYNEQFF.

This clone was seen a few times. Written as DNA, the CDR3 is TGTGCCAGCTCGGGACAGAATAATGAAAAACTGTTTTTT. Translated: CASSGQNNEKLFF. The V gene is TRBV2, the J gene TRBJ1-4; 7 bases are a match to TRBD1. CDR3 length: 13 residues. Trimming removed 8 bases from V and 4 bases from J; junction bases left unmatched: 4. CDR1 is SNHLY and CDR2 is FYNNEI in the germline V gene.

V and J are TRBV5-8 and TRBJ2-3, with 8 bases matching TRBD2. The CDR3 is 15 amino acids. V shed 0 bases, J shed 5 bases, and the junction held 5 bases outside the gene matches. Germline loops: CDR1 SGHTS, CDR2 YDEGEE. The CDR3 sequence is CASSLEGTRGDTQYF. CDR3 DNA sequence: TGTGCCAGCAGCTTGGAAGGGACTAGAGGAGATACGCAGTATTTT.

The rearrangement joins TRBV7-6 to TRBJ1-5; 7 bases line up with TRBD1. V gave up 1 base and J gave up 5 bases; unmatched junction bases: 5. The CDR3 spans 15 residues. Germline V CDR1 and CDR2: SGHVS, FNYEAQ. The CDR3 region is CASSLVGQRDQPQHF. The CDR3 bases are TGTGCCAGCAGCTTAGTGGGACAGAGGGATCAGCCCCAGCATTTT.

V usage is TRBV6-5 and J usage is TRBJ2-7; D unresolved. This CDR3 is 14 amino acids long. CDR1 and CDR2 (germline): MNHEY, SVGAGI. With 6 bases removed from V and 6 bases from J, the gap between germline ends came to 18 bases. This CDR3 is CASSVESAHSEQYF. The CDR3 region has the DNA TGTGCCAGCAGCGTTGAATCAGCCCACTCCGAGCAGTACTTC.

CDR3 nucleotides: TGTGCCAGCAGTTTCAGGGGAACCGGGGAGCTGTTTTTT. Translation gives CASSFRGTGELFF. The chain is built from TRBV6-5 and TRBJ2-2; D is perhaps TRBD1 (6 bases). This CDR3 contains 13 residues. V lost 4 bases, J lost 5 bases, and 8 bases lay in between. Germline V CDR1 and CDR2: MNHEY, SVGAGI.

This chain connects TRBV11-2 to TRBJ2-7; 8 nucleotides match TRBD2. Trimming at V came to 4 bases and at J to 6 bases, leaving 14 bases not matched to a gene. Germline V gene lookup returns CDR1 SGHAT and CDR2 FQNNGV. The CDR3 consists of 16 residues. The CDR3 region has the DNA TGTGCCAGCAGCTCTCCTAGGGGAGCGGGAGTTGCCGAGCAGTACTTC. Translated, it gives CASSSPRGAGVAEQYF.

The CDR3 region is CASAPTASNQPQHF. CDR3 nucleotides: TGTGCCAGTGCACCGACAGCTAGCAATCAGCCCCAGCATTTT. This rearrangement joins TRBV19 to TRBJ1-5, with D possibly being TRBD1 (5 bases). The V gene lost 8 bases and the J gene lost 0 bases, with 11 bases spanning the gap. Germline loops: CDR1 LNHDA, CDR2 SQIVND (reference sequence). CDR3 length: 14 amino acids.

V and J are TRBV15 and TRBJ2-3; no firm D call. Germline CDR1 and CDR2: LNHNV and YYDKDF (reference sequence). V lost 5 bases and J 5 bases, leaving 11 bases between the germline ends. The CDR3 loop spans 13 amino acids. CDR3 nucleotides: TGTGCCACCAGCCTAGAGGAAGAAGATACGCAGTATTTT. This translates into CATSLEEEDTQYF.

The chain is built from TRBV6-5 and TRBJ2-7, with 9 nucleotides matching TRBD1. Germline CDR1 MNHEY, CDR2 SVGAGI. The CDR3 totals 15 residues. Trimming cost V 6 bases and J 2 bases; bases outside gene matches: 8. The CDR3 reads CASRFRDRVPYEQYF. In DNA, the CDR3 is TGTGCCAGCAGGTTCAGGGACAGGGTACCCTACGAGCAGTACTTC.

This chain connects TRBV7-3 to TRBJ2-3; 11 nucleotides agree with TRBD1. The ends lost 5 bases at V and 5 bases at J; junction bases unmatched: 3. CDR1 SGHTA and CDR2 FQGTGA come from the germline V gene. The CDR3 consists of 14 residues. CDR3 protein: CASSQDRGQDTQYF. The CDR3 coding sequence is TGTGCCAGCAGCCAGGACAGGGGGCAAGATACGCAGTATTTT. Supplemented by reference TRBV7-3 and TRBJ2-3, the full variable domain reads GAGVSQTPSNKVTEKGKYVELRCDPISGHTALYWYRQSLGQGPEFLIYFQGTGAADDSGLPNDRFFAVRPEGSVSTLKIQRTERGDSAVYLCASSQDRGQDTQYFGPGTRLTVL.

This sequence joins TRBV18 and TRBJ2-1; D may be TRBD2 (6 bases). This CDR3 spans 14 amino acids. The germline V gene has CDR1 KGHSH and CDR2 LQKENI. Trimming cost V 0 bases and J 14 bases, with 17 bases left between them. Written as DNA, the CDR3 is TGTGCCAGCTCACCACCGGAGGGCGTCTTTAGGAAGTTCTTC. Translation: CASSPPEGVFRKFF.

This clone was found a few times. The chain joins TRBV15 to TRBJ2-7; 7 positions agree with TRBD2. The V segment lost 1 base and the J segment 6 bases; nucleotides outside the gene matches: 6. There are 14 residues in the CDR3. The germline gives CDR1 LNHNV, CDR2 YYDKDF (reference sequence). The CDR3 coding sequence is TGTGCCACCAGCAGAGGGGAGGGTTTGGCCGAGCAGTACTTC. The encoded protein is CATSRGEGLAEQYF.

The genes are TRBV7-3 and TRBJ2-2; D is possibly TRBD2 (6 bases). V dropped 9 bases and J dropped 6 bases, with 11 bases sitting between them. There are 12 residues in the CDR3. From germline, CDR1 is SGHTA and CDR2 FQGTGA. The CDR3 DNA is TGTGCCAGTGGCGGGATCGCCGGGGAGCTGTTTTTT. As protein: CASGGIAGELFF.

The genes are TRBV6-1 and TRBJ2-5; D perhaps matches TRBD2 (5 bases). This CDR3 has 17 amino acids. Deletions cut 4 bases from V and 4 bases from J, with 22 bases between. Germline CDR1 MNHNS, CDR2 SASEGT. The CDR3 spells CASSATLPSGIGETQYF. The CDR3 DNA sequence: TGTGCCAGCAGTGCGACATTGCCGTCGGGGATCGGAGAGACCCAGTACTTC.

This chain links TRBV11-3 with TRBJ2-2; no definite D call. Trimming removed 4 bases from V and 5 bases from J, with 8 bases in between. The CDR3 length is 13 residues. The V gene's germline CDR1 is SGHNT and CDR2 YENEEA. The CDR3 nucleotides are TGTGCCAGCAGCTCTGACCCGACCGGGGAGCTGTTTTTT. Its translation: CASSSDPTGELFF.

V usage is TRBV19 and J usage is TRBJ2-7; a weak D match, TRBD1 (5 bases). The CDR3 contains 13 residues. The V and J ends lost 1 base and 3 bases respectively, with 7 bases between them. CDR1 and CDR2 from the germline V gene are LNHDA and SQIVND (reference sequence). CDR3 protein: CASSIGTGYEQYF. Written as DNA, the CDR3 is TGTGCCAGTAGTATAGGAACAGGCTACGAGCAGTACTTC.

This clone was seen a single time. The chain uses TRBV5-1 and TRBJ1-3, with TRBD1 as a possible D gene (5 bases). Germline V gives CDR1 SGHRS, CDR2 YFSETQ. The CDR3 covers 16 residues. V gave up 4 bases and J gave up 2 bases, with 16 bases separating them. DNA of the CDR3: TGCGCCAGCAGCCATGGGCCGACAGAGGCTGGAAACACCATATATTTT. Encoded protein: CASSHGPTEAGNTIYF.

This sequence joins TRBV20-1 and TRBJ2-1, with D unclear. The CDR3 loop spans 12 amino acids. The V and J ends lost 3 bases and 9 bases respectively, with 12 bases between them. Germline V CDR1 and CDR2: DFQATT, SNEGSKA (reference sequence). The DNA for the CDR3 is TGCAGTGCTAGTAAGGGTAACGGTGAGCAGTTCTTC. The encoded protein is CSASKGNGEQFF.

V and J are TRBV20-1 and TRBJ2-7; 9 bases match TRBD1. CDR3 length equals 15 residues. Germline-derived CDR1 and CDR2 are DFQATT and SNEGSKA (reference sequence). V trimming: 3 bases; J trimming: 2 bases; junction bases outside the gene matches: 8. The CDR3 is CSASSPDRGAYEQYF. CDR3 DNA sequence: TGCAGTGCTAGTTCCCCGGACAGGGGCGCCTACGAGCAGTACTTC.

The rearrangement uses TRBV7-9 and TRBJ1-6, with D maybe TRBD1 (6 bases). The germline gives CDR1 SEHNR, CDR2 FQNEAQ (reference sequence). V lost 5 bases, J lost 3 bases, and 8 bases lay in between. The CDR3 covers 14 residues. This CDR3 reads CASSTDSYNSPLHF. Here the CDR3 DNA reads TGTGCCAGCAGCACGGACAGCTATAATTCACCCCTCCACTTT.